Listed below are T cell receptor beta chains from one sample, sequenced in a study of cytomegalovirus exposure and HLA in healthy donors. Clones were read by immunoSEQ multiplex PCR, and TCRdb kept only the in-frame ones, dropping some. The data hold some 200,000 clones, with around 90% observed a single time. The sequenced material came from PBMCs. These receptors came from a woman between 18 and 29 years old in good health and CMV-seronegative. CDR3s include the opening cysteine and the closing phenylalanine or tryptophan. Fields, in order: clone size, D gene, V gene, J gene, CDR3 protein, CDR3 DNA. The D gene is left open where the match is weak. Clone size, where shown, is once, few, many, or a class for clones that have expanded.

NA	NA	TRBV6-1	TRBJ2-2	CASKAPTGTGELFF	TGTGCCAGCAAGGCCCCAACGGGCACCGGGGAGCTGTTTTTT
NA	NA	TRBV11-2	TRBJ2-1	CASSFYTKGDNEQFF	TGTGCCAGCAGCTTCTACACAAAGGGGGACAATGAGCAGTTCTTC
NA	NA	TRBV5-1	TRBJ1-1	CASRTNGDTEAFF	TGCGCCAGCCGAACGAACGGGGACACTGAAGCTTTCTTT
NA	TRBD2	TRBV5-1	TRBJ2-7	CASSLGPTSPREQYF	TGCGCCAGCAGCTTGGGGCCGACTAGCCCCCGCGAGCAGTACTTC
NA	NA	TRBV7-2	TRBJ2-3	CASSLTVSGELDTQYF	TGTGCCAGCAGCTTAACCGTTTCGGGGGAGTTGGATACGCAGTATTTT
NA	TRBD2	TRBV5-4	TRBJ2-2	CASSSSTSGSGELFF	TGTGCCAGCAGCTCTTCGACTAGCGGGAGTGGGGAGCTGTTTTTT
NA	NA	TRBV6-1	TRBJ1-5	CASSEVGSYSNQPQHF	TGTGCCAGCAGTGAAGTTGGGAGCTATAGCAATCAGCCCCAGCATTTT
NA	NA	TRBV10-2	TRBJ2-3	CASNRDTSTDTQYF	TGCGCCAGCAACCGAGACACTAGCACAGATACGCAGTATTTT
NA	TRBD2	TRBV25-1	TRBJ2-7	CASSKLAGGVIVEQYF	TGTGCCAGCAGTAAGCTAGCGGGAGGAGTCATTGTTGAGCAGTACTTC
few	TRBD1	TRBV7-6	TRBJ1-5	CASSLVVRGTAYSNQPQHF	TGTGCCAGCAGCTTAGTAGTGCGTGGGACAGCATATAGCAATCAGCCCCAGCATTTT
NA	NA	TRBV27	TRBJ2-3	CASSLLAASTDTQYF	TGTGCCAGCAGTTTGCTTGCGGCAAGCACAGATACGCAGTATTTT
NA	NA	TRBV28	TRBJ2-7	CANIYEQYF	TGTGCCAACATCTACGAGCAGTACTTC
NA	TRBD1	TRBV6-1	TRBJ1-5	CASRTGYSNQPQHF	TGTGCCAGCAGGACAGGGTATAGCAATCAGCCCCAGCATTTT